This T cell receptor (beta chain) was observed in a study of cytomegalovirus exposure and HLA in healthy donors. Study information: Sequencing of about 179 million T cells in an earlier analysis found around 120 million unique TCR beta sequences.

13 Jbeta primers and 60 Vbeta primers were used for the PCR. Only in-frame clones appear in the TCRdb table, and some are missing; sequencing was by immunoSEQ multiplex PCR. This sample has some 87,000 clones; approximately 79% occur once, and the top ten carry around 2.5%. A word on this clone: Its specificity is unknown.

Study-level findings and limits: An analysis was carried out later, and it reportedly showed fewer N-insertions in an Asian-associated ancestry cluster than the approximately 670-donor mean.

The CDR3 loop spans 14 amino acids. V was trimmed by 4 bases and J by 7 bases, leaving 11 bases between them. Looked up from germline, CDR1 is LNHDA and CDR2 is SQIVND (reference sequence). The specimen sequenced was PBMCs. This receptor was identified in a man aged 30 to 45 in good health and CMV-seronegative. The genes are TRBV19 and TRBJ1-6; TRBD1 might be the D (5 bases). The CDR3 bases are TGTGCCAGTAGTAGGCAGGGAGGGAATTCACCCCTCCACTTT. This translates into CASSRQGGNSPLHF.